Presented here are 2 T cell receptor beta chains from one specimen sequenced in a study of CD8 T cells in ankylosing spondylitis (dated by TCRdb to about 2017). Libraries were built with 5' RACE. TCRdb records Illumina HiSeq 2500 as the sequencer. TCRdb passed the public sequencing reads through fastp at Q25 and MiXCR, retaining productive beta sequences. Entries that share a CDR3 protein sequence are merged under the most common genes and DNA. For this sample the table gives roughly 250,000 distinct CDR3 sequences, of which 8.6% were detected only once. The ten most abundant clones make up nearly 7% of the sample. The specimen was blood, either unsorted or a sorted T cell fraction (not recorded which). The receptors come from a male donor with ankylosing spondylitis or in good health (not recorded which).

This clonotype was counted a few times. The chain recombines TRBV7-8 with TRBJ2-7; TRBD2 might be the D (5 bases). This CDR3 is 13 amino acids long. The V end lost 3 bases, the J end lost 6 bases, and 12 bases lay between the germline ends. Germline-derived CDR1 and CDR2 are SGHVS and FQNEAQ. The CDR3: CASSFRGLFEQYF. The CDR3 DNA follows: TGTGCCAGCAGCTTTAGAGGGCTTTTCGAGCAGTACTTC.

There are many counts of this clonotype. This chain joins TRBV19 and TRBJ1-5; possibly TRBD1 for D (6 bases). Germline CDR1 and CDR2: LNHDA and SQIVND (reference sequence). The CDR3 extends over 14 amino acids. The ends were cut back, 3 bases at V and 9 bases at J, with 15 bases in the middle. The CDR3 DNA sequence: TGTGCCAGTAGTATCACAAGGGACATGGGGCCCCAGCATTTT. This gives the protein CASSITRDMGPQHF.